A single sample gave rise to the 27 T cell receptor beta chains below, sequenced in a study of OX40 agonist ivuxolimab in advanced cancers. Method: immunoSEQ multiplex PCR; TCRdb's copy keeps in-frame clones and lacks some. This table has approximately 74,000 clones, approximately 90% appearing once. Sequenced material: CD4+ or CD8+ T cells sorted from blood, taken in a trial of the OX40 agonist ivuxolimab. These receptors all stem from an adult with an advanced solid tumor such as melanoma, head and neck, liver or kidney cancer.

The chain combines TRBV9 with TRBJ1-2; 11 positions agree with TRBD1. Germline CDR1 reads SGDLS; CDR2 reads YYNGEE. The J segment lost 2 bases and the V segment lost 3 bases, leaving 0 bases of the junction unmatched. The CDR3 spans 14 residues. The CDR3 coding sequence is TGTGCCAGCAGCGGGGACAGGGGGAACTATGGCTACACCTTC. Its translation is CASSGDRGNYGYTF.

The chain couples TRBV27 to TRBJ1-2; maybe TRBD1 (5 bases). The CDR3 has 15 residues. Trimming left V 3 bases short and J 6 bases short, with 17 bases between. Per germline, CDR1 MNHEY and CDR2 SMNVEV (reference sequence). The CDR3 loop reads CASSFSRGQGNGYTF. The CDR3 coding sequence is TGTGCCAGCAGTTTTTCTCGAGGACAAGGTAATGGCTACACCTTC.

The chain combines TRBV4-1 with TRBJ2-2, with a possible D match to TRBD1 (5 bases). There are 15 residues in the CDR3. In germline, CDR1 is MGHRA, CDR2 YSYEKL. Deletions cut 0 bases from V and 3 bases from J, with 8 bases between. The CDR3 loop is CASSQDKGDTGELFF. The DNA for the CDR3 is TGCGCCAGCAGCCAAGATAAAGGGGACACCGGGGAGCTGTTTTTT.

In its sample, this clone was seen once. The chain is built from TRBV6-5 and TRBJ2-7; D is uncertain. V lost 4 bases to trimming and J lost 7 bases, with 8 bases between them. The V gene's germline CDR1 is MNHEY and CDR2 SVGAGI. The CDR3 totals 11 residues. CDR3 coding DNA: TGTGCCAGCAGTTCAACTGAAGAGCAGTACTTC. It specifies CASSSTEEQYF.

This chain links TRBV15 with TRBJ2-1; 8 nucleotides agree with TRBD2. This CDR3 has 16 amino acids. Germline CDR1 is LNHNV and CDR2 is YYDKDF (reference sequence). V shed 0 bases and J 2 bases; nucleotides not matched to a gene: 3. The CDR3 spells CATSREPGGAYNEQFF. The CDR3 DNA sequence: TGTGCCACCAGCAGAGAGCCGGGAGGGGCCTACAATGAGCAGTTCTTC.

The V call is TRBV10-3, the J call TRBJ2-1; 7 bases line up with TRBD2. V trimming: 4 bases; J trimming: 3 bases; junction bases outside the gene matches: 6. The germline CDR1 and CDR2 sequences are ENHRY and SYGVKD. This CDR3 is built from 15 residues. CDR3 region: CAISAGGGVYNEQFF. In nucleotides, the CDR3 is TGTGCCATCAGTGCGGGCGGGGGAGTCTACAATGAGCAGTTCTTC.

J is TRBJ2-5 and V is TRBV19, with a possible D match to TRBD2 (5 bases). CDR1 LNHDA and CDR2 SQIVND come from the germline V gene (reference sequence). The CDR3 length is 15 residues. V lost 3 bases, J lost 0 bases, and 11 bases lay in between. The CDR3 spells CASSIRGPYQETQYF. CDR3 DNA: TGTGCCAGTAGTATTCGGGGTCCGTACCAAGAGACCCAGTACTTC. The full variable domain, completed using reference TRBV19 and TRBJ2-5, is DGGITQSPKYLFRKEGQNVTLSCEQNLNHDAMYWYRQDPGQGLRLIYYSQIVNDFQKGDIAEGYSVSREKKESFPLTVTSAQKNPTAFYLCASSIRGPYQETQYFGPGTRLLVL.

This chain uses TRBV27 with TRBJ1-5; a weak D match, TRBD1 (5 bases). The V and J ends lost 3 bases and 5 bases respectively, with 8 bases between them. The CDR3 is made up of 13 amino acids. Germline V CDR1 and CDR2: MNHEY, SMNVEV (reference sequence). The DNA of the CDR3 is TGTGCCAGCAGTTTTTCGGGGGATCAGCCCCAGCATTTT. It specifies CASSFSGDQPQHF.

The rearrangement links TRBV27 to TRBJ2-1, with 7 positions matching TRBD2. CDR1 is MNHEY and CDR2 is SMNVEV in the germline V gene (reference sequence). V gave up 6 bases and J gave up 2 bases; unmatched junction bases: 7. CDR3 length: 15 amino acids. In DNA, the CDR3 is TGTGCCAGCAGCTGGGGCGGGGGACCCTACAATGAGCAGTTCTTC. Translation gives CASSWGGGPYNEQFF.

J is TRBJ2-7 and V is TRBV25-1; the match to TRBD2 covers 11 bases. This CDR3 contains 16 residues. Germline V gene sequence: CDR1 MGHDK, CDR2 SYGVNS. The V and J ends lost 1 base and 0 bases, in that order; junction bases with no gene match: 2. In nucleotides, the CDR3 is TGTGCCAGCAGTGAATTTAGCGGGAGGGCCTCCTACGAGCAGTACTTC. It translates to CASSEFSGRASYEQYF.

J is TRBJ2-5 and V is TRBV5-4; D unclear. CDR1 and CDR2 (germline): SGHNT, YYREEE (reference sequence). The CDR3 contains 13 residues. The V end was cut by 2 bases, the J end by 2 bases, with 7 bases between. CDR3 sequence (DNA): TGTGCCAGCAGCTTACTGGAACAAGAGACCCAGTACTTC. It codes for CASSLLEQETQYF.

This chain connects TRBV30 to TRBJ1-5; D remains ambiguous. Trimming cost V 0 bases and J 3 bases, with 9 bases left between them. Germline lookup yields CDR1 GTSNPN and CDR2 SVGIG (reference sequence). The CDR3 consists of 14 residues. This CDR3 is CAWSVRPFNQPQHF. As DNA, the CDR3 is TGTGCCTGGAGTGTACGTCCTTTCAATCAGCCCCAGCATTTT.

The rearrangement uses TRBV6-6 and TRBJ2-2; D is possibly TRBD1 (6 bases). V lost 4 bases and J lost 5, with 14 bases in between. The CDR3 has 15 residues. CDR1 and CDR2 from the germline V gene are MNHNY and SVGAGI (reference sequence). Written as DNA, the CDR3 is TGTGCCAGCAGTTCCAGGACAGATAGAACCGGGGAGCTGTTTTTT. Residues: CASSSRTDRTGELFF.

The count of this clone is one. This chain uses TRBV5-6 with TRBJ2-4; D uncertain. The CDR3 is 15 residues long. Trimming removed 0 bases at V and 0 bases at J, with 7 bases between. Germline CDR1 and CDR2: SGHDT and YYEEEE. The CDR3 sequence: CASSLEGLAKNIQYF. The CDR3 DNA reads as TGTGCCAGCAGCTTGGAGGGTCTAGCCAAAAACATTCAGTACTTC.

This rearrangement joins TRBV5-4 to TRBJ1-1; no definite D call. This CDR3 contains 13 residues. Germline V gene sequence: CDR1 SGHNT, CDR2 YYREEE (reference sequence). The V gene lost 2 bases and the J gene lost 4 bases, with 9 bases spanning the gap. The CDR3 protein is CASSFGVVTEAFF. For the CDR3, the DNA is TGTGCCAGCAGCTTCGGGGTAGTCACTGAAGCTTTCTTT.

The chain couples TRBV7-3 to TRBJ1-1; 9 bases line up with TRBD1. CDR3 length equals 15 residues. V was pared by 5 bases and J by 5 bases, with 9 bases of the junction left unmatched. CDR1 SGHTA and CDR2 FQGTGA come from the germline V gene. CDR3 loop: CASSPWTGERTEAFF. The CDR3 region has the DNA TGTGCCAGCAGCCCTTGGACAGGGGAAAGGACTGAAGCTTTCTTT.

The chain couples TRBV19 to TRBJ2-7, with 10 bases fitting TRBD1. CDR3 length: 15 amino acids. Germline CDR1 reads LNHDA; CDR2 reads SQIVND (reference sequence). Trimming at V came to 9 bases and at J to 6 bases, leaving 14 bases not matched to a gene. The CDR3 region is CASHDPGQGMGEQYF. The CDR3 DNA reads as TGTGCCAGCCATGACCCGGGACAGGGGATGGGCGAGCAGTACTTC.

This clone was detected only once. The chain carries TRBV4-2 and TRBJ1-6; 8 nucleotides agree with TRBD1. The CDR3 contains 17 residues. CDR1 is LGHNA and CDR2 is YNFKEQ in the germline V gene. Trimming cost V 2 bases and J 3 bases; bases outside gene matches: 6. CDR3 in amino acids: CASSQPTGESYNSPLHF. DNA for the CDR3: TGTGCCAGCAGCCAACCGACAGGGGAGAGCTATAATTCACCCCTCCACTTT.

The table lists this clone with a few counts. The genes are TRBV25-1 and TRBJ1-2; D remains ambiguous. Germline V gene sequence: CDR1 MGHDK, CDR2 SYGVNS. The CDR3 loop spans 11 amino acids. Trimming removed 2 bases at V and 8 bases at J, with 6 bases between. The CDR3 region has the DNA TGTGCCAGCAGTGAAGGTGGAGGCTACACCTTC. Its protein product is CASSEGGGYTF.

The genes are TRBV2 and TRBJ2-7, with D hard to call. Deletions cut 4 bases from V and 3 bases from J, with 22 bases between. The CDR3 totals 17 residues. Germline-derived CDR1 and CDR2 are SNHLY and FYNNEI. As DNA, the CDR3 is TGTGCCAGCAGTGTATCTCCGTCGGAGATTTCTTACTACGAGCAGTACTTC. It yields the protein CASSVSPSEISYYEQYF.

V and J are TRBV4-3 and TRBJ1-1, with a possible D match to TRBD1 (5 bases). Germline values: CDR1 LGHNA, CDR2 YSLEER. This CDR3 is built from 15 residues. Trimming removed 1 base at V and 0 bases at J, with 9 bases between. The CDR3 protein is CASSQAPDMNTEAFF. The CDR3, as DNA: TGCGCCAGCAGCCAAGCACCGGACATGAACACTGAAGCTTTCTTT.

The chain has TRBV4-1 and TRBJ1-1; D might be TRBD1 (5 bases). CDR1 is MGHRA, CDR2 YSYEKL, per germline. CDR3 size: 14 residues. Trimming pared 1 base from V and 1 base from J, leaving 7 bases between. The CDR3 region is CASSQGTPNTEAFF. In DNA form, the CDR3 reads TGCGCCAGCAGCCAAGGGACACCGAACACTGAAGCTTTCTTT.

The chain employs TRBV6-5 and TRBJ2-1; unclear D gene. The germline CDR1 and CDR2 sequences are MNHEY and SVGAGI. The CDR3 sequence is 13 residues long. V lost 4 bases and J lost 0, with 4 bases in between. The CDR3 coding sequence is TGTGCCAGCAGTTTGGCCTCCTACAATGAGCAGTTCTTC. Its translation is CASSLASYNEQFF.

The chain joins TRBV10-2 to TRBJ2-7; TRBD2 is a possible D gene (6 bases). This CDR3 has 11 amino acids. CDR1 is WSHSY, CDR2 SAAADI, per germline. Trimming removed 7 bases at V and 4 bases at J, with 8 bases between. The CDR3 DNA reads TGCGCCAGCACGGAGGGATACGAGCAGTACTTC. It is translated as CASTEGYEQYF.

The chain carries TRBV29-1 and TRBJ2-1, with 10 bases fitting TRBD2. The trim removed 6 bases at V and 0 bases at J, leaving 8 bases unmatched. CDR3 size: 16 residues. Germline lookup yields CDR1 SQVTM and CDR2 ANQGSEA. CDR3: CSVIGLAVSSYNEQFF. CDR3 nucleotide sequence: TGCAGCGTAATTGGACTAGCGGTTAGCTCCTACAATGAGCAGTTCTTC.

The table lists this clone with a count of one. The chain couples TRBV19 to TRBJ1-1, with D unresolved. Germline loops: CDR1 LNHDA, CDR2 SQIVND (reference sequence). The V and J ends lost 4 bases and 7 bases respectively, with 16 bases between them. The CDR3 spans 14 residues. CDR3 protein: CASSKNSGRIEAFF. The CDR3 nucleotides are TGTGCCAGTAGTAAAAACAGCGGGCGGATTGAAGCTTTCTTT.

The V call is TRBV28, the J call TRBJ1-2; D is possibly TRBD1 (5 bases). The CDR3 totals 15 residues. The V gene's germline CDR1 is MDHEN and CDR2 SYDVKM. Trimming stripped 5 bases from V and 4 bases from J, with 17 bases between. CDR3 region: CASSPQGLGTYGYTF. The CDR3 nucleotides are TGTGCCAGCAGTCCGCAGGGTTTGGGTACCTATGGCTACACCTTC.